This TCR beta chain was identified in a study of cytotoxic CD8 clonotypes in ibrutinib-treated CLL. As for the study in general: Partial responses numbered roughly 25 and complete responses 2; after a median approximately 70 months, roughly 14 stayed remitted and approximately twelve progressed.

Assay: immunoSEQ multiplex PCR; the TCRdb copy retains only in-frame clones and omits some. This repertoire shows about 130,000 clones, under 90% found once; its top ten account for 3.3%. The V and J ends lost 4 bases and 7 bases, in that order; junction bases with no gene match: 3. Germline lookup yields CDR1 SEHNR and CDR2 FQNEAQ (reference sequence). This CDR3 has 14 amino acids. The chain recombines TRBV7-9 with TRBJ1-4; 10 bases fit TRBD1. Source: PBMCs, taken after 24 months of ibrutinib treatment. The sequence derives from a human donor with chronic lymphocytic leukemia. The CDR3 nucleotides read TGTGCCAGCAGCTCCGGGGACAGGGGTGAAAAACTGTTTTTT. This codes for CASSSGDRGEKLFF.